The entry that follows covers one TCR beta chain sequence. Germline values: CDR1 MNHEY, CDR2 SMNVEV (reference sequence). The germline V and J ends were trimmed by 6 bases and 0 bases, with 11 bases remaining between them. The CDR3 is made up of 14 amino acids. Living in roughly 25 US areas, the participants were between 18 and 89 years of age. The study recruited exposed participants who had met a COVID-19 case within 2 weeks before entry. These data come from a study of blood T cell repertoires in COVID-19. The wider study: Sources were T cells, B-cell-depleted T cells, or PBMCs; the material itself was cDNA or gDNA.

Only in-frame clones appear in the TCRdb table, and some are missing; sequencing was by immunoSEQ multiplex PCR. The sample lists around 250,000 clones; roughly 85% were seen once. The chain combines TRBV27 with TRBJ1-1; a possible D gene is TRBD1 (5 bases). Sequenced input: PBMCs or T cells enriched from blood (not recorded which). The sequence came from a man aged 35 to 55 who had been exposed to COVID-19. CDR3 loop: CASSLQEMNTEAFF. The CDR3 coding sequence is TGTGCCAGCAGCCTACAGGAGATGAACACTGAAGCTTTCTTT.